The rows below give T cell receptor beta chains drawn from one sample of a study of cytomegalovirus exposure and HLA in healthy donors. The method was immunoSEQ multiplex PCR; TCRdb's version includes in-frame clones alone and lacks a portion of them. The profile shows 85,000 to 100,000 clones, 78% of them singletons. Sequencing was done on a sample of PBMCs. These receptor sequences come from a woman in her forties in good health and CMV-seropositive. The CDR3 runs from the conserved cysteine through the conserved F or W. D genes are given only for firm matches. The listing skips clone size in some rows; elsewhere it reads once, few, many or a size class.

j_call d_call clone_size v_call cdr3_nt cdr3_aa
TRBJ2-7 TRBD2 - TRBV27 TGTGCCAGCAGTTCCCCAGCGGGAGTGTCCTACGAGCAGTACTTC CASSSPAGVSYEQYF
TRBJ2-3 TRBD1 - TRBV19 TGTGCCAGTTGGGATGGGACAGGGCCAGATACGCAGTATTTT CASWDGTGPDTQYF
TRBJ1-5 - - TRBV6-6 TGTGCCAGCAGTTATAGGGGCTCGAGCAATCAGCCCCAGCATTTT CASSYRGSSNQPQHF
TRBJ2-5 TRBD2 - TRBV29-1 TGCAGCGTTGGAGGGCTAGCGGGTTACCAAGAGACCCAGTACTTC CSVGGLAGYQETQYF
TRBJ2-2 - - TRBV7-3 TGTGCCAGCAGCTTATACGGCGGGCCGAACACCGGGGAGCTGTTTTTT CASSLYGGPNTGELFF
TRBJ2-7 TRBD2 - TRBV19 TGTGCCAGTAGTATGAAGGGGAGCGGGAGAAGTTGGGAGCAGTACTTC CASSMKGSGRSWEQYF
TRBJ2-7 TRBD1 - TRBV2 TGTGCCAGCACGGGACAGAACTACGAGCAGTACTTC CASTGQNYEQYF
TRBJ1-5 - - TRBV28 TGTGCCAGCAGATTTGACAGCTTCAATCAGCCCCAGCATTTT CASRFDSFNQPQHF
TRBJ1-1 - - TRBV7-9 TGTGCCAGCAGCTTTTTCAGGGAGAACACTGAAGCTTTCTTT CASSFFRENTEAFF
TRBJ2-7 TRBD2 once TRBV7-6 TGTGCCAGCAGCTCCGGGACTAGCGGGACAGGCGAGCAGTACTTC CASSSGTSGTGEQYF
TRBJ2-5 - - TRBV7-9 TGTGCCAGCGGGCGATTGGACCAAGAGACCCAGTACTTC CASGRLDQETQYF
TRBJ1-3 TRBD1 few TRBV5-1 TGCGCCAGCAGCTTGGCACCAGGGGGGCACTCTGGAAACACCATATATTTT CASSLAPGGHSGNTIYF